This T cell receptor beta chain comes out of a study of PD-1 blockade in classical Hodgkin lymphoma. About the research overall: Administration of nivolumab to patients was at 3 mg/kg intravenously every 2 weeks.

Study-wide points: Newly diagnosed patients reportedly trailed healthy donors in baseline TCR diversity. Exclusion applied to patients who initiated nivolumab less than 1 year following ASCT. Similar baseline diversity was found in complete responders and newly diagnosed patients.

Remarks on this clone: Its antigen is currently unknown.

Each patient's relapse followed autologous stem cell transplantation, and brentuximab vedotin exposure varied. Germline CDR1 and CDR2: MDHEN and SYDVKM. The CDR3 extends over 11 amino acids. Trimming cost V 4 bases and J 10 bases, with 8 bases left between them. Method: immunoSEQ multiplex PCR; TCRdb's copy keeps in-frame clones and lacks some. In the table there are approximately 17,000 clones, around three fifths of which are singletons. This TCR derives from a human donor with classical Hodgkin lymphoma. This material consisted of peripheral blood mononuclear cells (PBMCs), taken before the second cycle of nivolumab. The chain uses TRBV28 and TRBJ1-5, with unresolved D. The CDR3 DNA is TGTGCCAGCAGTTGGGGAGGACCCCAGCATTTT. Its protein product is CASSWGGPQHF. Looking up the rest from reference TRBV28 and TRBJ1-5 gives the full variable domain: DVKVTQSSRYLVKRTGEKVFLECVQDMDHENMFWYRQDPGLGLRLIYFSYDVKMKEKGDIPEGYSVSREKKERFSLILESASTNQTSMYLCASSWGGPQHFGDGTRLSIL.